The 27 T cell receptor beta chains below come from one sample, sequenced in a study of blood T cell repertoires in COVID-19. Assay: immunoSEQ multiplex PCR; the TCRdb copy retains only in-frame clones and omits some. Altogether more than 45,000 clones are present, 70% to 90% being singletons, with the ten largest covering less than 6.5%. The sequencing input was peripheral blood. The receptors here all came from a woman aged 60-75 years with acute or convalescent COVID-19.

This chain links TRBV7-2 with TRBJ1-4; tentatively, D is TRBD1 (5 bases). CDR3 size: 13 residues. V lost 8 bases and J lost 8, with 15 bases in between. In germline, CDR1 is SGHTA, CDR2 FQGNSA. CDR3 DNA: TGTGCCAGCGGGGGGACGCTCCAGGAAAAACTGTTTTTT. As protein: CASGGTLQEKLFF. The full variable domain, its missing parts supplied by reference TRBV7-2 and TRBJ1-4, is GAGVSQSPSNKVTEKGKDVELRCDPISGHTALYWYRQSLGQGLEFLIYFQGNSAPDKSGLPSDRFSAERTGGSVSTLTIQRTQQEDSAVYLCASGGTLQEKLFFGSGTQLSVL.

V usage is TRBV7-8 and J usage is TRBJ1-6; 9 nucleotides align to TRBD1. CDR1 SGHVS and CDR2 FQNEAQ come from the germline V gene. V lost 1 base, J lost 6 bases, and 4 bases stayed unmatched. CDR3 length: 16 residues. In nucleotides, the CDR3 is TGTGCCAGCAGCTTAGGGACAGGGGCGGTTAATTCACCCCTCCACTTT. This translates into CASSLGTGAVNSPLHF.

V and J are TRBV15 and TRBJ2-4, with TRBD2 matching over 8 bases. This CDR3 has 15 amino acids. Trimming removed 3 bases from V and 6 bases from J; junction bases left unmatched: 7. Germline CDR1 reads LNHNV; CDR2 reads YYDKDF (reference sequence). The CDR3 sequence: CATSRFGGEVNIQYF. The CDR3 DNA reads as TGTGCCACCAGCAGGTTCGGGGGGGAGGTAAACATTCAGTACTTC.

The CDR3 DNA follows: TGTGCCAGCAGTGAGACTAGGGTGAACACCGGGGAGCTGTTTTTT. The encoded protein is CASSETRVNTGELFF. The gene calls are TRBV6-1 and TRBJ2-2, with a possible D match to TRBD2 (6 bases). There are 15 residues in the CDR3. V was cut by 3 bases and J by 1 base, with 9 bases left in between. The germline V gene has CDR1 MNHNS and CDR2 SASEGT.

V usage is TRBV5-5 and J usage is TRBJ2-7, with 7 bases aligning to TRBD1. V dropped 3 bases and J dropped 5; count of bases not matched to a gene: 8. The CDR3 runs to 14 residues. Looked up from germline, CDR1 is SGHKS and CDR2 is YYEKEE (reference sequence). The CDR3 is CASSWSTGNNEQYF. DNA for the CDR3: TGTGCCAGCAGCTGGTCGACAGGGAATAACGAGCAGTACTTC.

The rearrangement uses TRBV27 and TRBJ2-6; D is ambiguous. The CDR3 totals 17 residues. CDR1 is MNHEY, CDR2 SMNVEV, per germline (reference sequence). Trimming cost V 2 bases and J 1 base, with 12 bases left between them. The CDR3 DNA is TGTGCCAGCAGTTTAGAGGTGCGTCTATCTGGGGCCAACGTCCTGACTTTC. It translates to CASSLEVRLSGANVLTF. The variable domain in full, completed from reference TRBV27 and TRBJ2-6, reads EAQVTQNPRYLITVTGKKLTVTCSQNMNHEYMSWYRQDPGLGLRQIYYSMNVEVTDKGDVPEGYKVSRKEKRNFPLILESPSPNQTSLYFCASSLEVRLSGANVLTFGAGSRLTVL.

The rearrangement uses TRBV29-1 and TRBJ2-7; D ambiguous. The CDR3 has 13 residues. V lost 4 bases, J lost 2 bases, and 12 bases lay in between. Germline V gene lookup returns CDR1 SQVTM and CDR2 ANQGSEA. The CDR3 DNA is TGCAGCGTTGCCCCCAACCCAGCCTACGAGCAGTACTTC. This sequence encodes CSVAPNPAYEQYF.

The chain is built from TRBV6-6 and TRBJ2-5, with a weak D call TRBD2 (5 bases). The CDR3 consists of 11 residues. The V and J ends lost 5 bases and 7 bases respectively, with 8 bases between them. The germline V gene encodes CDR1 MNHNY and CDR2 SVGAGI (reference sequence). CDR3 sequence: CASSPEGTQYF. CDR3 DNA: TGTGCCAGCAGTCCTGAGGGGACCCAGTACTTC.

This chain connects TRBV7-3 to TRBJ2-2, with D uncertain. CDR1 is SGHTA and CDR2 is FQGTGA in the germline V gene. The CDR3 runs to 14 residues. V was shortened by 2 bases and J by 2 bases, with 6 bases between the two germline ends. The CDR3 spells CASSLLLNTGELFF. CDR3 bases: TGTGCCAGCAGCTTATTATTAAACACCGGGGAGCTGTTTTTT.

J is TRBJ1-2 and V is TRBV3-1 (or the pseudogene TRBV3-2); 7 bases are shared with TRBD1. Germline lookup yields CDR1 LGHDT and CDR2 YNNKEL (reference sequence). This CDR3 spans 16 amino acids. The J segment lost 4 bases and the V segment lost 0 bases, leaving 8 bases of the junction unmatched. CDR3 DNA sequence: TGTGCCAGCAGCCAAGATCCGGGACAGAGCCTCTATGGCTACACCTTC. Its protein is CASSQDPGQSLYGYTF.

The chain couples TRBV4-1 to TRBJ2-2; D unclear. The CDR3 covers 17 residues. The germline V and J ends were trimmed by 1 base and 4 bases, with 16 bases remaining between them. Germline-derived CDR1 and CDR2 are MGHRA and YSYEKL. The CDR3: CASSQVRVRTSTGELFF. For the CDR3, the DNA is TGCGCCAGCAGCCAAGTCCGGGTCAGAACGTCCACCGGGGAGCTGTTTTTT.

This clone has just one count. V is TRBV6-6 and J is TRBJ2-3, with a tentative D call TRBD1 (5 bases). V dropped 6 bases and J dropped 1 base, with 14 bases sitting between them. CDR3 length: 15 amino acids. CDR1 and CDR2 (germline): MNHNY, SVGAGI (reference sequence). CDR3 sequence: CASSLKGLGTDTQYF. The CDR3, as DNA: TGTGCCAGCAGCCTTAAGGGGTTAGGCACAGATACGCAGTATTTT.

This clone was counted only a few times. The J gene is TRBJ2-5, the V gene TRBV2; 13 nucleotides line up with TRBD2. Germline CDR1 is SNHLY and CDR2 is FYNNEI. V lost 6 bases and J lost 5; bases outside the gene matches: 9. This CDR3 has 16 amino acids. The CDR3 bases are TGTGCCAGCAGGGACGGACTAGCGGGAGTAGGGGAGACCCAGTACTTC. Its protein is CASRDGLAGVGETQYF.

This clone has a single count. The J gene is TRBJ2-7, the V gene TRBV4-1, with TRBD2 as a possible D gene (6 bases). V gave up 0 bases and J gave up 1 base, with 10 bases separating them. This CDR3 has 15 amino acids. CDR1 and CDR2 from the germline V gene are MGHRA and YSYEKL. This CDR3 reads CASSQDPGRSYEQYF. CDR3 DNA: TGCGCCAGCAGCCAAGATCCTGGGAGGTCCTACGAGCAGTACTTC.

V is TRBV10-3 and J is TRBJ2-7; TRBD2 matches at 15 bases. The CDR3 spans 16 residues. Trimming at V came to 5 bases and at J to 0 bases, leaving 2 bases not matched to a gene. The germline V gene encodes CDR1 ENHRY and CDR2 SYGVKD. CDR3 residues: CAISRGLAGGSYEQYF. In nucleotides, the CDR3 is TGTGCCATCAGTAGGGGACTAGCGGGAGGCTCCTACGAGCAGTACTTC.

On this clone: This specimen includes other DNA sequences encoding the same CDR3. The genes are TRBV6-5 and TRBJ1-5; TRBD1 matches at 9 bases. Germline lookup yields CDR1 MNHEY and CDR2 SVGAGI. V shed 4 bases and J 2 bases; nucleotides not matched to a gene: 0. The CDR3 loop spans 14 amino acids. This CDR3 is CASSWTGGNQPQHF. CDR3 in DNA: TGTGCCAGCAGTTGGACAGGGGGCAATCAGCCCCAGCATTTT.

This clone was seen a handful of times. V gene TRBV12-3 or TRBV12-4 combines with J gene TRBJ1-6, with unresolved D. This CDR3 has 12 amino acids. Trimming shortened V by 3 bases and J by 6 bases, and 3 bases separated the two germline ends. The CDR3 DNA reads TGTGCCAGCAGTTTTAGTAATTCACCCCTCCACTTT. It translates to CASSFSNSPLHF.

This clone was detected only a few times. The chain uses TRBV5-1 and TRBJ1-4; 9 bases match TRBD1. The J segment lost 7 bases and the V segment lost 4 bases, leaving 8 bases of the junction unmatched. Germline loops: CDR1 SGHRS, CDR2 YFSETQ. The CDR3 loop spans 15 amino acids. CDR3 bases: TGCGCCAGCAGCCCAAGCGGACAGGGGAGTGAAAAACTGTTTTTT. This sequence encodes CASSPSGQGSEKLFF.

Only one count was recorded for this clone. This sequence joins TRBV5-1 and TRBJ1-2, with 9 bases matching TRBD1. The CDR3 covers 14 residues. Germline V gene lookup returns CDR1 SGHRS and CDR2 YFSETQ. The junction had 4 bases not matched to a gene; V was cut back by 3 bases and J by 4 bases. The CDR3 sequence is CASSWDRASYGYTF. In nucleotides, the CDR3 is TGCGCCAGCAGCTGGGACAGGGCGTCCTATGGCTACACCTTC.

This sequence joins TRBV4-2 and TRBJ2-1, with 8 bases that match TRBD2. CDR3 length equals 14 residues. Germline CDR1 and CDR2: LGHNA and YNFKEQ. The V gene end was trimmed by 3 bases and the J gene end by 6 bases; junction bases not matched to a gene: 4. The CDR3 region is CASSHATSVNEQFF. The DNA for the CDR3 is TGTGCCAGCAGCCATGCGACTAGCGTCAATGAGCAGTTCTTC.

The rearrangement joins TRBV16 to TRBJ1-1; tentative D call: TRBD1 (5 bases). Between the trimmed V and J ends, which lost 0 bases and 11 bases, there was a span of 16 bases. CDR1 and CDR2 (germline): KGHSY, FQNENV. This CDR3 is 14 amino acids long. As DNA, the CDR3 is TGTGCCAGCAGCCAATCTGAGCAGGGAACCGGGGCTTTCTTT. Translation: CASSQSEQGTGAFF. The variable domain in full, completed from reference TRBV16 and TRBJ1-1, reads GEEVAQTPKHLVRGEGQKAKLYCAPIKGHSYVFWYQQVLKNEFKFLISFQNENVFDETGMPKERFSAKCLPNSPCSLEIQATKLEDSAVYFCASSQSEQGTGAFFGQGTRLTVV.

This clone was recorded once. The genes are TRBV5-4 and TRBJ2-1; 8 positions match TRBD1. From germline, CDR1 is SGHNT and CDR2 YYREEE (reference sequence). V dropped 5 bases and J dropped 4; count of bases not matched to a gene: 2. This CDR3 contains 13 residues. CDR3 DNA: TGTGCCAGCAGGGGACAGGCGTACAATGAGCAGTTCTTC. Translating gives CASRGQAYNEQFF.

The chain recombines TRBV7-7 with TRBJ2-5; D may be TRBD1 (6 bases). Germline CDR1 is SSHAT and CDR2 is FNYEAQ (reference sequence). This CDR3 is 12 amino acids long. Between the trimmed V and J ends, which lost 5 bases and 2 bases, there was a span of 6 bases. Here the CDR3 DNA reads TGTGCCAGCAGCACAGGGCAAGAGACCCAGTACTTC. It is translated as CASSTGQETQYF.

Written as DNA, the CDR3 is TGTGCCAGCTCACCTAAGGACAGGGGGGCCTACGAGCAGTACTTC. Translation gives CASSPKDRGAYEQYF. This chain connects TRBV18 to TRBJ2-7; 10 nucleotides match TRBD1. Losses at the gene ends were 3 bases for V and 2 bases for J; bases not matched to a gene: 4. The CDR3 consists of 15 residues. Germline values: CDR1 KGHSH, CDR2 LQKENI.

The chain recombines TRBV4-3 with TRBJ2-4, with D possibly matching TRBD2 (6 bases). CDR1 is LGHNA and CDR2 is YSLEER in the germline V gene. Trimming took 5 bases from V and 6 from J, leaving 14 bases between them. The CDR3 runs 14 residues. The DNA of the CDR3 is TGCGCCAGCAGCAAATCGGGCGGGATAAACATTCAGTACTTC. Residues: CASSKSGGINIQYF.

The chain couples TRBV9 to TRBJ2-3, with D maybe TRBD2 (5 bases). Looked up from germline, CDR1 is SGDLS and CDR2 is YYNGEE. The CDR3 contains 13 residues. Trimming took off 0 bases at V and 5 bases at J, with 7 bases between the two ends. In nucleotides, the CDR3 is TGTGCCAGCAGCGTAGGGGCGGGAGATACGCAGTATTTT. Its protein is CASSVGAGDTQYF.

The chain combines TRBV7-9 with TRBJ2-1; D perhaps matches TRBD2 (7 bases). Germline V gene lookup returns CDR1 SEHNR and CDR2 FQNEAQ (reference sequence). The ends were cut back, 5 bases at V and 7 bases at J, with 18 bases in the middle. The CDR3 is 15 amino acids. This chain's CDR3 is CASSPQGRVTNEQFF. CDR3 bases: TGTGCCAGCAGCCCCCAGGGGAGGGTTACGAATGAGCAGTTCTTC.